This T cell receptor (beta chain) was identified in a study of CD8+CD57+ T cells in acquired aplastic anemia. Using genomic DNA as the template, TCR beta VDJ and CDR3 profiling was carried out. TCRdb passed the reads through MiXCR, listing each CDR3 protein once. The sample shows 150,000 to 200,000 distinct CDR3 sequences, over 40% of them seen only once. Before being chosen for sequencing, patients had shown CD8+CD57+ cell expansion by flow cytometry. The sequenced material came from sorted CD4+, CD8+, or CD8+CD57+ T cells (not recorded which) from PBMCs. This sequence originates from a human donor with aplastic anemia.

In DNA, the CDR3 is TGCGCCAGAACGGGGACAGGGGGCTATGGCTACACCTTC. This sequence encodes CARTGTGGYGYTF. The V gene is TRBV10-1, the J gene TRBJ1-2; 11 nucleotides agree with TRBD1. V was clipped by 9 bases and J by 4 bases; unmatched bases: 4. This CDR3 has 13 residues. From germline, CDR1 is WNHNN and CDR2 SYGVQD (reference sequence).